This T cell receptor beta chain was recovered during a study of molecular identifiers for immune sequencing clone quantification. Study-level findings and limits: Clones above 20 RNA copies contained over 99% of effector molecules and under 1% of naive molecules.

TCR libraries were built in bulk with a published protocol and specific TCR primers. TCRdb called the PCR reads again in MiXCR, with one record for every CDR3 protein. The profile shows approximately 100,000 distinct CDR3 sequences, under 40% of them singletons. With RNA at 10%, 30% or 50%, naive CD8 libraries came from around 20,000 to 1,000,000 sorted cells. The authors gated naive CD8 T cells as CD8+CD4-CCR7+CD45RA+ for sorting. As for this clonotype: No antigen is known for it.

This CDR3 has 13 residues. Germline V CDR1 and CDR2: ENHRY, SYGVKD. V lost 2 bases to trimming and J lost 6 bases, with 8 bases between them. This chain links TRBV10-3 with TRBJ2-1; tentative D call: TRBD2 (5 bases). Sequenced input: naive CD8+ T cells from blood, with Jurkat cell RNA spiked in. Sample subset: FACS-sorted CD8+CD4-CCR7+CD45RA+ naive T cells. The clonotype was recovered from a human donor in good health. Some libraries in this study had Jurkat cell RNA spiked in. The CDR3, as DNA: TGTGCCATCAGTGAGCGGACTTCCAATGAGCAGTTCTTC. This codes for CAISERTSNEQFF.